A selection of T cell receptor beta chains follows, all from one sample in a study of shared clonotypes between healthy human individuals. Profiling relied on immunoSEQ multiplex PCR, and the TCRdb table lists in-frame clones only, not all of them. The data show fewer than 850,000 clones, 55% to 75% seen once. Input material: memory CD4+ T cells sorted from blood. Receptors originate from a woman in her twenties or thirties in good health. Both conserved end residues are part of each CDR3. D genes are given only for firm matches. Expanded clones are given a class, and other clones once, few, many or no size at all.

TGTGCCATCAGTGAGGTGGACAGGGAAACCCACGAGCAGTACTTC	CAISEVDRETHEQYF	NA	TRBV10-3	TRBJ2-7	TRBD1
TGTGCCAGCAGTGGGACTGAACATAGCTCCTACGAGCAGTACTTC	CASSGTEHSSYEQYF	NA	TRBV2	TRBJ2-7	NA
TGTGCCAGCAGTTACTCGGGACAGGGGGGCGAAAAACTGTTTTTT	CASSYSGQGGEKLFF	NA	TRBV6-5	TRBJ1-4	TRBD1
TGCGCCAGCAGCTTGGCCAGCGGGAATTACAATGAGCAGTTCTTC	CASSLASGNYNEQFF	NA	TRBV5-1	TRBJ2-1	TRBD2
TGTGCCAGCAGCCGACACAGGGGGCCCGGGTACGAGCAGTACTTC	CASSRHRGPGYEQYF	NA	TRBV7-8	TRBJ2-7	TRBD1
TGTGCCAGCAGTTACTCCCTAGTTCCCTCCTACAATGAGCAGTTCTTC	CASSYSLVPSYNEQFF	NA	TRBV6-5	TRBJ2-1	NA
TGTGCCAGCAGCCCCCAGGAAGGTCAGCCCCAGCATTTT	CASSPQEGQPQHF	once	TRBV7-9	TRBJ1-5	NA
TGTGCCAGCAGCTCGGGGGCCTCCTACAATGAGCAGTTCTTC	CASSSGASYNEQFF	few	TRBV11-2	TRBJ2-1	NA
TGTGCCAGCAGCTTGGACAGGAGCTTCTACAATGAGCAGTTCTTC	CASSLDRSFYNEQFF	NA	TRBV11-2	TRBJ2-1	TRBD1
TGTGCCAGTAGTTCGGGGGCAGGACAGGGAGCCTACGAGCAGTACTTC	CASSSGAGQGAYEQYF	NA	TRBV19	TRBJ2-7	TRBD1